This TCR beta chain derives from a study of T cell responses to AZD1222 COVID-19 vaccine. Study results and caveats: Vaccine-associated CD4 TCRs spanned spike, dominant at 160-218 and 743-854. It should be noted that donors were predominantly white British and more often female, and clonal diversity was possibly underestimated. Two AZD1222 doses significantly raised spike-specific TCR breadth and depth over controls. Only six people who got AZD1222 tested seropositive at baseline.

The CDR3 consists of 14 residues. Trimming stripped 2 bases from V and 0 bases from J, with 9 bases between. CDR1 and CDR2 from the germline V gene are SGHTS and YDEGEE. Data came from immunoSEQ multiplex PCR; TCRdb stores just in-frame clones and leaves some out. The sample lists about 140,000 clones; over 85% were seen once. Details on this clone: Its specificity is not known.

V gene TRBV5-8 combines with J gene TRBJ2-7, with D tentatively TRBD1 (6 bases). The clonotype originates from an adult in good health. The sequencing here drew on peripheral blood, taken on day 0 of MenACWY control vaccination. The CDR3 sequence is CASSFGTYSYEQYF. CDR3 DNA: TGTGCCAGCAGCTTCGGGACATACTCCTACGAGCAGTACTTC.